This T cell receptor (beta chain) was captured in a study of shared clonotypes between healthy human individuals. Study results and limitations: Generally, estimated richness proved larger in naive subsets than it did in memory subsets.

As regards this clone: Its antigen is as yet unknown.

TCRdb's table, derived via immunoSEQ multiplex PCR, lists solely in-frame clones and lacks some. The sample records approximately 2,200,000 clones, about 92% being singletons. Germline values: CDR1 SGDLS, CDR2 YYNGEE. The CDR3 runs to 20 residues. With V trimmed by 4 bases and J by 2 bases, 13 bases remained unmatched. CD45RO-negative cells were positively selected for CCR7, leaving out terminally differentiated effector memory CD45RA+ cells. The rearrangement joins TRBV9 to TRBJ2-6; 12 positions match TRBD1. Sequencing was carried out using naive CD8+ T cells from PBMCs. This TCR was recovered from a man aged 18 to 35 in good health. Some clones in this sample may be carry-over from other donors' samples. The CDR3 region is CASSIIKGQGAPPGANVLTF. CDR3 bases: TGTGCCAGCAGCATTATAAAGGGACAGGGGGCTCCCCCTGGGGCCAACGTCCTGACTTTC. Complete variable domain (other parts from reference TRBV9 and TRBJ2-6): DSGVTQTPKHLITATGQRVTLRCSPRSGDLSVYWYQQSLDQGLQFLIQYYNGEERAKGNILERFSAQQFPDLHSELNLSSLELGDSALYFCASSIIKGQGAPPGANVLTFGAGSRLTVL.